This TCR beta chain was documented in a study of breast tumors, draining lymph nodes, adjacent tissues (dated by TCRdb to about 2016). A note on the overall study: TCR beta repertoires were compared across tumor, adjacent nontumor tissue and axillary lymph nodes obtained from breast cancer patients. In human breast cancer, the study set out to assess how tumor, surrounding tissue and draining lymph node repertoires relate to one another and whether T cells might be exchanged between them. Findings and caveats that apply to the study as a whole: The data were judged consistent with most tumor T cells deriving from the lymph node and then expanding within tumor tissue. Tumor T-cell repertoires showed less diversity than lymph node repertoires and more diversity than nontumor tissue repertoires, and tumor T-cell repertoires showed preferential V and J gene usage. The conclusion that tumor T cells originate in lymph nodes was presented as consistent with a hypothesis rather than as directly demonstrated. Tumor and nontumor tissue repertoires were significantly more similar in luminal-like than in basal-like breast cancer.

Sequencing relied on an Illumina HiSeq 2000. TCR beta chain libraries were generated through multiplex PCR amplification. The amplified TCR beta chain products were analyzed by high-throughput sequencing. The public sequencing data were trimmed at Q25 with fastp and processed into clonotypes with MiXCR by TCRdb, which kept only in-frame beta chains. Rows with one shared CDR3 protein collapse into an entry with the most common genes and DNA. For this sample there are 190,000 or so distinct CDR3 sequences; 31% appear just once. The leading ten clones occupy roughly 4% of the sample. Lymph node samples were obtained from the axillary draining lymph nodes of breast cancer patients. This clonotype was counted between two and nine times. Which antigen it targets is not known. Base qualities are missing; no much larger clone stands one base away. The TCR originated in a female donor with breast cancer. Some clones in this sample may be carry-over from other donors' samples. The sequencing input was axillary lymph node tissue.

The CDR3 in this case is CASSRGDGGNTIYF. DNA sequence: TGTGCCAGCAGTCGGGGGGACGGAGGAAACACCATATATTTT. The chain employs TRBV6-6 and TRBJ1-3; TRBD1 could be the D gene, as 5 bases match. The junction carries 12 bases between V and J, which are trimmed by 5 bases and 4 bases respectively. The cysteine opens and the phenylalanine closes a CDR3 of 14 amino acids. Only CDR3 DNA remains: 42 bases, in frame from the first base. CDR1 is given as MNHNY and CDR2 as SVGAGI, both from the germline V gene (reference sequence).